This entry describes one T cell receptor beta chain. These data are taken from a study of PD-L1 blockade in urothelial cancer. The repertoire was sequenced with immunoSEQ multiplex PCR; TCRdb's copy has only in-frame clones and lacks some. The sample lists some 45,000 clones, about 88% seen once, with roughly 25% in the top ten. The CDR3 is 15 amino acids. Unmatched junction bases numbered 7, after V lost 5 bases and J lost 5 bases. Germline loops: CDR1 SEHNR, CDR2 FQNEAQ (reference sequence). Time point described: pretreatment peripheral blood. This TCR was sampled from a donor at least 40 years old with urothelial cancer. This sequence joins TRBV7-9 and TRBJ2-2; 8 bases match TRBD2. The source material was PBMCs, sampled around atezolizumab (anti-PD-L1) treatment. The CDR3: CASSAAGVWTGELFF. DNA of the CDR3: TGTGCCAGCAGCGCAGCGGGAGTCTGGACCGGGGAGCTGTTTTTT. Looking up the rest from reference TRBV7-9 and TRBJ2-2 gives the full variable domain: DTGVSQNPRHKITKRGQNVTFRCDPISEHNRLYWYRQTLGQGPEFLTYFQNEAQLEKSRLLSDRFSAERPKGSFSTLEIQRTEQGDSAMYLCASSAAGVWTGELFFGEGSRLTVL.